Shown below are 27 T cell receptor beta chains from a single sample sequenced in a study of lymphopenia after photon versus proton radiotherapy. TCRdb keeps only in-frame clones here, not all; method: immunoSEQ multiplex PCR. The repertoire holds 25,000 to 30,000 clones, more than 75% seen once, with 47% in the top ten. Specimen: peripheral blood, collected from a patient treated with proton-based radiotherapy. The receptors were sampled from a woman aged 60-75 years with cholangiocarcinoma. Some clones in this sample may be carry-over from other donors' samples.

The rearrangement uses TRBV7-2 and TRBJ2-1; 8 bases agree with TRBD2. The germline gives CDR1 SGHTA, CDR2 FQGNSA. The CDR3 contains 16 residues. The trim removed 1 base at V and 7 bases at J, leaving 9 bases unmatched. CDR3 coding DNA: TGTGCCAGCAGCTTAGATCGACTACCGGGGGGGAATGAGCAGTTCTTC. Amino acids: CASSLDRLPGGNEQFF. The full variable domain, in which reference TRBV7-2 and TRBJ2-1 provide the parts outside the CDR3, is GAGVSQSPSNKVTEKGKDVELRCDPISGHTALYWYRQSLGQGLEFLIYFQGNSAPDKSGLPSDRFSAERTGGSVSTLTIQRTQQEDSAVYLCASSLDRLPGGNEQFFGPGTRLTVL.

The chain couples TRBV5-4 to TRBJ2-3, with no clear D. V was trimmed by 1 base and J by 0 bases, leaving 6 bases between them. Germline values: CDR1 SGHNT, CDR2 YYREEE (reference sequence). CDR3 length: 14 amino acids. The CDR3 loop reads CASSLSASTDTQYF. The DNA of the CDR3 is TGTGCCAGCAGCTTGTCTGCTAGCACAGATACGCAGTATTTT.

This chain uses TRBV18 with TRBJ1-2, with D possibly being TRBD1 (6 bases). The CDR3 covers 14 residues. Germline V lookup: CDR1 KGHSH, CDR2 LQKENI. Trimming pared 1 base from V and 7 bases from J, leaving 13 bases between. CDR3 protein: CASSPLAGEAGYTF. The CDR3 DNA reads TGTGCCAGCTCACCACTTGCAGGGGAGGCTGGCTACACCTTC. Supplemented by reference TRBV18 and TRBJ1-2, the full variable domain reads NAGVMQNPRHLVRRRGQEARLRCSPMKGHSHVYWYRQLPEEGLKFMVYLQKENIIDESGMPKERFSAEFPKEGPSILRIQQVVRGDSAAYFCASSPLAGEAGYTFGSGTRLTVV.

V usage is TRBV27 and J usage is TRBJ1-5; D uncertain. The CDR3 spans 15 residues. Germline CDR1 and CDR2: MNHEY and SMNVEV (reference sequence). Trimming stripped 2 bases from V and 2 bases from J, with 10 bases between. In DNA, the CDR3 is TGTGCCAGCAGTTTAATTTGGCCAGGCAATCAGCCCCAGCATTTT. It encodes CASSLIWPGNQPQHF.

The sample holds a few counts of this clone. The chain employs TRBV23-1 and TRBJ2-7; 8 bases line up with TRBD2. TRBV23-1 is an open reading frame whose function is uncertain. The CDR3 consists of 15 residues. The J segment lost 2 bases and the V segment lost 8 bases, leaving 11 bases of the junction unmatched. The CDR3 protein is CASRPPGLVPYEQYF. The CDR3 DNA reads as TGCGCCAGCCGCCCACCGGGACTAGTCCCCTACGAGCAGTACTTC.

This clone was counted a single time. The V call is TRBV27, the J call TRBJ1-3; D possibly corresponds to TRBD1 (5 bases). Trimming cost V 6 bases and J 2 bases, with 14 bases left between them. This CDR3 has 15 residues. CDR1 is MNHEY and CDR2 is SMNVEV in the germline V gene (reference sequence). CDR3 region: CASRPVGGAGNTIYF. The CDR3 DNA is TGTGCCAGCAGACCTGTGGGGGGTGCTGGAAACACCATATATTTT.

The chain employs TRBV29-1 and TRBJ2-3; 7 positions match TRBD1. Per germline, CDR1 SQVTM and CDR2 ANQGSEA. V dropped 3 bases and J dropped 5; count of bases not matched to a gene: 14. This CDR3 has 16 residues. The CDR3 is CSVDGAGGASRDTQYF. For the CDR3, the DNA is TGCAGCGTTGACGGAGCAGGGGGTGCTAGTCGAGATACGCAGTATTTT.

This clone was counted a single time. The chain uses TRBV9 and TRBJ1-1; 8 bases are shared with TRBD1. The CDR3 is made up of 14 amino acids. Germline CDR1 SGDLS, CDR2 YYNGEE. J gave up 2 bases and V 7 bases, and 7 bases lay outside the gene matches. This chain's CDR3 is CASLRTGKNTEAFF. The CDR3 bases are TGTGCCAGCCTACGGACAGGGAAAAACACTGAAGCTTTCTTT.

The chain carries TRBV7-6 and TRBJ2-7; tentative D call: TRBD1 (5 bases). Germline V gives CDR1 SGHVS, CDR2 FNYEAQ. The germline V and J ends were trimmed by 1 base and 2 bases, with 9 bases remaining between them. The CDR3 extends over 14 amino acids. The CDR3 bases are TGTGCCAGCAGCTTAGAACGGACAACCTACGAGCAGTACTTC. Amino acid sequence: CASSLERTTYEQYF.

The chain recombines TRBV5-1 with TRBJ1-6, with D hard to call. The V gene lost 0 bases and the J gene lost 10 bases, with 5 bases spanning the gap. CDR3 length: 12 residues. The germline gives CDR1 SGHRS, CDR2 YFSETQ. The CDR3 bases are TGCGCCAGCAGCTTGGTAGGGTCACCCCTCCACTTT. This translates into CASSLVGSPLHF. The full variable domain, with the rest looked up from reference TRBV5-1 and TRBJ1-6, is KAGVTQTPRYLIKTRGQQVTLSCSPISGHRSVSWYQQTPGQGLQFLFEYFSETQRNKGNFPGRFSGRQFSNSRSEMNVSTLELGDSALYLCASSLVGSPLHFGNGTRLTVT.

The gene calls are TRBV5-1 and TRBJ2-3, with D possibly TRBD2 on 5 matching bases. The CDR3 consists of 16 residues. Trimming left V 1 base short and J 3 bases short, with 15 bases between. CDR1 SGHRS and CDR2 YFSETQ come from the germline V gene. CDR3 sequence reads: CASSLYGVLGTDTQYF. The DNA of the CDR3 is TGCGCCAGCAGCTTGTACGGGGTTCTCGGTACAGATACGCAGTATTTT.

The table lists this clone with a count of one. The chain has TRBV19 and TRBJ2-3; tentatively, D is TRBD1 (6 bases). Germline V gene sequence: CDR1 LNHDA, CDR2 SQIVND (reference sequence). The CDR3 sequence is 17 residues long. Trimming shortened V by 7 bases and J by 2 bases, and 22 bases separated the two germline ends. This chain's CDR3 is CASTRAQGIINTDTQYF. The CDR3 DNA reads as TGTGCCAGTACCAGAGCCCAGGGGATTATTAACACAGATACGCAGTATTTT.

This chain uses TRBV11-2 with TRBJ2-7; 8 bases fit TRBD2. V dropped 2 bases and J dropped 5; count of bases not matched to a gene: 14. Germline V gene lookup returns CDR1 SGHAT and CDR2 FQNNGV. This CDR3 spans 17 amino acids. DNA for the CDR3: TGTGCCAGCAGCTTATTTCCGCAGGCGGGAGGTTTTCACGAGCAGTACTTC. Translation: CASSLFPQAGGFHEQYF.

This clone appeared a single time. CDR3 DNA sequence: TGTGCCAGCTCATCGCAGGGAGAGGGGACTGAAGCTTTCTTT. It codes for CASSSQGEGTEAFF. The chain recombines TRBV18 with TRBJ1-1, with D possibly being TRBD1 (5 bases). V dropped 5 bases and J dropped 5 bases, with 15 bases sitting between them. The CDR3 extends over 14 amino acids. CDR1 is KGHSH and CDR2 is LQKENI in the germline V gene. Using reference TRBV18 and TRBJ1-1 for the parts outside the CDR3, the full variable domain is NAGVMQNPRHLVRRRGQEARLRCSPMKGHSHVYWYRQLPEEGLKFMVYLQKENIIDESGMPKERFSAEFPKEGPSILRIQQVVRGDSAAYFCASSSQGEGTEAFFGQGTRLTVV.

The CDR3 DNA reads as TGTGCCAGTAGTATTCTCAGAGCGGGAGGGACCGGGGAGCTGTTTTTT. This codes for CASSILRAGGTGELFF. The gene calls are TRBV19 and TRBJ2-2, with 10 bases matching TRBD2. Germline V gives CDR1 LNHDA, CDR2 SQIVND (reference sequence). This CDR3 contains 16 residues. V dropped 3 bases and J dropped 5; count of bases not matched to a gene: 6.

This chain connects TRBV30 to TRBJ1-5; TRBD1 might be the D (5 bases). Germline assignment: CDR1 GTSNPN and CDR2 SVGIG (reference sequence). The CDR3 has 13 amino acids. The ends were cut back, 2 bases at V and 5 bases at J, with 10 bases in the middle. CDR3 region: CAWSPRGDQPQHF. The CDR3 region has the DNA TGTGCCTGGAGTCCACGGGGGGATCAGCCCCAGCATTTT.

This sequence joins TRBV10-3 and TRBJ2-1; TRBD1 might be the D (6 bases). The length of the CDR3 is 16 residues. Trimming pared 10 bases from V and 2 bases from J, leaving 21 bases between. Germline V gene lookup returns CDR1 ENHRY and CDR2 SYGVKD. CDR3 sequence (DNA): TGTGCCACACGGGACCGGTTTGGGGGCCCCTACAATGAGCAGTTCTTC. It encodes CATRDRFGGPYNEQFF.

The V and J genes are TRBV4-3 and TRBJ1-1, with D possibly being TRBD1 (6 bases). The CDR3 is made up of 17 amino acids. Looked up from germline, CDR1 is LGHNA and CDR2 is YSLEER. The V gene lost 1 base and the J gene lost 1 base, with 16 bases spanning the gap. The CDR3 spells CASSQGFKSTGNTEAFF. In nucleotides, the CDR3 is TGCGCCAGCAGCCAAGGGTTTAAGTCGACAGGGAACACTGAAGCTTTCTTT.

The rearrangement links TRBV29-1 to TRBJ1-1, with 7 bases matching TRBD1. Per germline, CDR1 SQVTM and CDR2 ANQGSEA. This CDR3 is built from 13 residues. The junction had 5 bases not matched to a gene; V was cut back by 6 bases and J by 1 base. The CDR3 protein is CSVDREANTEAFF. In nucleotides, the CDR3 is TGCAGCGTCGACAGGGAGGCGAACACTGAAGCTTTCTTT.

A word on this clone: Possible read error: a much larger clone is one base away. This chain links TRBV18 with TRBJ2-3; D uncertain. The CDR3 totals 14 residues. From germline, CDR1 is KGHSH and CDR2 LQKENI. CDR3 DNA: TGTGCCAGCTCACACACCCAACACGCAGATGCGCAGTATTTT. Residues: CASSHTQHADAQYF.

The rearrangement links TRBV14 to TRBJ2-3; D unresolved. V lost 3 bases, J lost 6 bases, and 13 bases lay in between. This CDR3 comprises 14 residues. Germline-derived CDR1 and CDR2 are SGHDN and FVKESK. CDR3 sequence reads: CASSHGGVGDTQYF. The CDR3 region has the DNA TGTGCCAGCAGCCATGGCGGCGTCGGGGATACGCAGTATTTT.

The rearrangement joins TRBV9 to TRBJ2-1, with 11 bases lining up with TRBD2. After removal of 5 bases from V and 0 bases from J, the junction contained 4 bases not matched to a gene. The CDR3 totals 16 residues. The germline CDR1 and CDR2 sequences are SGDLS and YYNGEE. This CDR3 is CASSVSGGASYNEQFF. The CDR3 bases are TGTGCCAGCAGTGTTAGCGGGGGGGCCTCCTACAATGAGCAGTTCTTC.

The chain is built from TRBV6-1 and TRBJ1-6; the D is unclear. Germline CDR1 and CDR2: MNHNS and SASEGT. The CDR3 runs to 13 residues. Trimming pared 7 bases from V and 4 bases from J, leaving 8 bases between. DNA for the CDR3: TGTGCCAGCAACGCCGAGTATAATTCACCCCTCCACTTT. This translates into CASNAEYNSPLHF.

Here the CDR3 reads CASSSPDGYYGYTF. The CDR3 DNA sequence: TGTGCCAGCAGCTCCCCGGACGGATACTATGGCTACACCTTC. V usage is TRBV7-2 and J usage is TRBJ1-2, with D hard to call. CDR3 size: 14 residues. V was cut by 4 bases and J by 3 bases, with 12 bases left in between. Germline CDR1 SGHTA, CDR2 FQGNSA. The full variable domain, rest sourced from reference TRBV7-2 and TRBJ1-2, is GAGVSQSPSNKVTEKGKDVELRCDPISGHTALYWYRQSLGQGLEFLIYFQGNSAPDKSGLPSDRFSAERTGGSVSTLTIQRTQQEDSAVYLCASSSPDGYYGYTFGSGTRLTVV.

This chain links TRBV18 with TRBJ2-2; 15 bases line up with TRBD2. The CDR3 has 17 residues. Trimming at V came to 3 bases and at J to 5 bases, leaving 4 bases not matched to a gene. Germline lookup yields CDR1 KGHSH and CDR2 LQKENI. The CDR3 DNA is TGTGCCAGCTCACCGCCCGGACTAGCGGGGGGGACCGGGGAGCTGTTTTTT. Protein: CASSPPGLAGGTGELFF. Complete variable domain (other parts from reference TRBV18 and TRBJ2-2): NAGVMQNPRHLVRRRGQEARLRCSPMKGHSHVYWYRQLPEEGLKFMVYLQKENIIDESGMPKERFSAEFPKEGPSILRIQQVVRGDSAAYFCASSPPGLAGGTGELFFGEGSRLTVL.

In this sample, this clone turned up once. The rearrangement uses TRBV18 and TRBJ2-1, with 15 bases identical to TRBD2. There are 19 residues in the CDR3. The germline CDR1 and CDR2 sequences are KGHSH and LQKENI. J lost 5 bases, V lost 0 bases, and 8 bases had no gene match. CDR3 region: CASSPPRTSGRVKNNEQFF. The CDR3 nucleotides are TGTGCCAGCTCACCACCCCGGACTAGCGGGAGGGTGAAGAACAATGAGCAGTTCTTC.

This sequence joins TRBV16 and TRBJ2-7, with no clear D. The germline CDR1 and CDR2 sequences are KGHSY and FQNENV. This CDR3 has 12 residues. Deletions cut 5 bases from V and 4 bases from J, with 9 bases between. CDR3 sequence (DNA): TGTGCCAGCAGCTTAGACTTGTACGAGCAGTACTTC. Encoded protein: CASSLDLYEQYF. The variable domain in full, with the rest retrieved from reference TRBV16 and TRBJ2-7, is GEEVAQTPKHLVRGEGQKAKLYCAPIKGHSYVFWYQQVLKNEFKFLISFQNENVFDETGMPKERFSAKCLPNSPCSLEIQATKLEDSAVYFCASSLDLYEQYFGPGTRLTVT.